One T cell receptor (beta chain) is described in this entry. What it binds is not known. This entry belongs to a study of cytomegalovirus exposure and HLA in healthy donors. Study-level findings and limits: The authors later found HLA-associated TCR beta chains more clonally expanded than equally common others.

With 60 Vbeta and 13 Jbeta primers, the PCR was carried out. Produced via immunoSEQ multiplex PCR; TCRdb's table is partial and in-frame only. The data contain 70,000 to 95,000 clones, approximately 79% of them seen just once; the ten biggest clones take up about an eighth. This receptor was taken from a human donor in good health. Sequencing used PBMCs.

CDR3 sequence reads: CASNVGQSNYGYTF. The CDR3 nucleotides read TGTGCCAGCAACGTGGGACAGTCTAACTATGGCTACACCTTC. The chain employs TRBV9 and TRBJ1-2, with 7 bases identical to TRBD1. The V and J ends lost 6 bases and 0 bases, in that order; junction bases with no gene match: 5. Looked up from germline, CDR1 is SGDLS and CDR2 is YYNGEE. This CDR3 comprises 14 residues.